Sequencing of this T cell receptor beta chain was carried out in a study of cytomegalovirus exposure and HLA in healthy donors. For the study at large: T cells numbering around 170 million yielded more than 100 million unique TCR beta sequences in an earlier analysis.

PCR was performed using 60 Vbeta and 13 Jbeta primers. Sequencing was performed with immunoSEQ multiplex PCR; in TCRdb, only in-frame clones are kept and a portion is missing. Of approximately 90,000 clones in the sample, 76% are singletons; the top ten hold approximately 3%. The sequenced sample was PBMCs. The clonotype comes from a man aged 35-49 years in good health and CMV-seronegative.

The DNA of the CDR3 is TGTGCCAGCAGTGACTCAGTGGGGCAGGATTCACCCCTCCACTTT. Encoded protein: CASSDSVGQDSPLHF. The V and J genes are TRBV6-4 and TRBJ1-6; weak D call: TRBD1 (5 bases). CDR3 size: 15 residues. Germline CDR1 reads MRHNA; CDR2 reads SNTAGT. V was trimmed by 0 bases and J by 8 bases, leaving 11 bases between them.